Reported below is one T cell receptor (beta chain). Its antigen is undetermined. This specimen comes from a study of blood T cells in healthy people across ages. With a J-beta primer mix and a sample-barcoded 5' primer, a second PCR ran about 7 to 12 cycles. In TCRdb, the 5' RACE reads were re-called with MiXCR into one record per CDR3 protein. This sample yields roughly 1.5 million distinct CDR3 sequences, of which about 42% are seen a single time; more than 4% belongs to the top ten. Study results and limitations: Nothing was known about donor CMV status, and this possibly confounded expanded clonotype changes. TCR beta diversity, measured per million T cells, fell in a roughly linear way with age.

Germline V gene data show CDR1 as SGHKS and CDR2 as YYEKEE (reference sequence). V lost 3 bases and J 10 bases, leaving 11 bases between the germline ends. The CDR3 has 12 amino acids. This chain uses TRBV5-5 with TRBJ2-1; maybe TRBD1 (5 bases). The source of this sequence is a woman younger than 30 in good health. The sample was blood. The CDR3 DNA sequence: TGTGCCAGCAGCTCGTCGACAGCCGAGCAGTTCTTC. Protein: CASSSSTAEQFF.